This entry lists 25 T cell receptor beta chains sequenced from one sample in a study of blood T cell repertoires in COVID-19. Using immunoSEQ multiplex PCR, the repertoire was profiled, and TCRdb retains in-frame clones only, with some absent. The table shows over 80,000 clones, with roughly 86% occurring only once. Input material: peripheral blood. These receptors all stem from a human donor in a cohort sampled during active COVID-19.

J is TRBJ2-2 and V is TRBV6-4; D not certain. Between the trimmed V and J ends, which lost 6 bases and 5 bases, there was a span of 10 bases. CDR3 length equals 13 residues. Germline lookup yields CDR1 MRHNA and CDR2 SNTAGT. The CDR3 region is CASSLEWTGELFF. The CDR3 DNA follows: TGTGCCAGCAGCCTTGAGTGGACCGGGGAGCTGTTTTTT.

CDR3 DNA: TGCGCCAGCAGCGCTGGGACAGCTCCCGAGCAGTACTTC. It codes for CASSAGTAPEQYF. V gene TRBV5-1 combines with J gene TRBJ2-7; 7 bases are a match to TRBD1. Germline V gene lookup returns CDR1 SGHRS and CDR2 YFSETQ. J gave up 6 bases and V 4 bases, and 7 bases lay outside the gene matches. The CDR3 runs 13 residues. The whole variable domain, remainder taken from reference TRBV5-1 and TRBJ2-7, is KAGVTQTPRYLIKTRGQQVTLSCSPISGHRSVSWYQQTPGQGLQFLFEYFSETQRNKGNFPGRFSGRQFSNSRSEMNVSTLELGDSALYLCASSAGTAPEQYFGPGTRLTVT.

This rearrangement joins TRBV3-1 (or the pseudogene TRBV3-2) to TRBJ2-3; 7 bases agree with TRBD2. The CDR3 is 17 amino acids. Trimming took 0 bases from V and 5 from J; bases not matched to a gene: 11. Germline loops: CDR1 LGHDT, CDR2 YNNKEL (reference sequence). CDR3 DNA sequence: TGTGCCAGCAGCCAAGATGATGTGGGAGGGCAGGTAGATACGCAGTATTTT. Protein: CASSQDDVGGQVDTQYF.

This chain uses TRBV13 with TRBJ2-3, with D possibly TRBD2 on 6 matching bases. V gave up 0 bases and J gave up 3 bases, with 13 bases separating them. CDR3 length equals 16 residues. Looked up from germline, CDR1 is PRHDT and CDR2 is FYEKMQ (reference sequence). CDR3 coding DNA: TGTGCCAGCAGCTTAGGCCCCGGGAGCGCTACAGATACGCAGTATTTT. Amino acid sequence: CASSLGPGSATDTQYF.

This chain connects TRBV5-4 to TRBJ2-2; D gene uncertain. V was pared by 0 bases and J by 0 bases, with 9 bases between. The CDR3 extends over 16 amino acids. Germline CDR1 SGHNT, CDR2 YYREEE (reference sequence). The CDR3 DNA follows: TGTGCCAGCAGCTTGGGAGGTGACGCGAACACCGGGGAGCTGTTTTTT. Amino acids: CASSLGGDANTGELFF.

The chain couples TRBV25-1 to TRBJ2-3; 7 positions match TRBD1. After removal of 6 bases from V and 0 bases from J, the junction contained 3 bases not matched to a gene. The germline CDR1 and CDR2 sequences are MGHDK and SYGVNS. This CDR3 region has 14 residues. The chain's CDR3 is CASRGQLSTDTQYF. CDR3 nucleotide sequence: TGTGCCAGCAGGGGACAGTTAAGCACAGATACGCAGTATTTT.

Only one count was recorded for this clone. The chain combines TRBV7-6 with TRBJ1-5, with D unclear. The CDR3 spans 15 residues. Germline V gene data show CDR1 as SGHVS and CDR2 as FNYEAQ. Trimming pared 2 bases from V and 2 bases from J, leaving 10 bases between. Here the CDR3 reads CASSLSRHGNQPQHF. In DNA, the CDR3 is TGTGCCAGCAGCTTAAGTCGACATGGCAATCAGCCCCAGCATTTT.

V usage is TRBV7-3 and J usage is TRBJ2-3; perhaps TRBD2 as D (7 bases). This CDR3 comprises 16 residues. Germline CDR1 and CDR2: SGHTA and FQGTGA. V was clipped by 0 bases and J by 6 bases, with 16 bases between them. CDR3 DNA: TGTGCCAGCAGCTTAACGTTAGGGGGGGCAGGTGATACGCAGTATTTT. It yields the protein CASSLTLGGAGDTQYF. The full variable domain, completed using reference TRBV7-3 and TRBJ2-3, is GAGVSQTPSNKVTEKGKYVELRCDPISGHTALYWYRQSLGQGPEFLIYFQGTGAADDSGLPNDRFFAVRPEGSVSTLKIQRTERGDSAVYLCASSLTLGGAGDTQYFGPGTRLTVL.

The V call is TRBV11-1, the J call TRBJ1-1; D might be TRBD1 (6 bases). V gave up 2 bases and J gave up 6 bases, with 13 bases separating them. The germline CDR1 and CDR2 sequences are SGHAT and FQDESV (reference sequence). The CDR3 is 14 residues long. This CDR3 is CASSLTGSRSEAFF. The CDR3, as DNA: TGTGCCAGCAGCTTAACAGGGTCGAGGTCTGAAGCTTTCTTT.

As concerns this clone: One end of the junction is discordant with germline, which a read error may explain. The chain has TRBV7-7 and TRBJ2-3; 8 bases are shared with TRBD2. CDR1 SSHAT and CDR2 FNYEAQ come from the germline V gene (reference sequence). This CDR3 is built from 15 residues. CDR3 loop: CASSPGRGEADTQYF. In DNA form, the CDR3 reads TGTGCTAGCAGCCCCGGGCGGGGGGAGGCAGATACGCAGTATTTT.

This chain joins TRBV18 and TRBJ2-3, with D unresolved. V gave up 6 bases and J gave up 6 bases, with 10 bases separating them. CDR1 and CDR2 from the germline V gene are KGHSH and LQKENI. The CDR3 length is 12 residues. CDR3 nucleotide sequence: TGTGCCAGCTCCCTTTTCGTGGATACGCAGTATTTT. Protein product: CASSLFVDTQYF.

CDR3 amino acids: CASSLSGGLQYEQYF. The DNA for the CDR3 is TGTGCCAGCAGCTTATCAGGGGGGCTCCAGTACGAGCAGTACTTC. The chain recombines TRBV7-8 with TRBJ2-7; D might be TRBD1 (7 bases). V dropped 2 bases and J dropped 4 bases, with 15 bases sitting between them. CDR1 is SGHVS and CDR2 is FQNEAQ in the germline V gene. The CDR3 spans 15 residues.

The rearrangement uses TRBV7-6 and TRBJ2-7, with 13 bases fitting TRBD2. With V trimmed by 1 base and J by 3 bases, 6 bases remained unmatched. The length of the CDR3 is 17 residues. CDR1 and CDR2 from the germline V gene are SGHVS and FNYEAQ. The CDR3 nucleotides are TGTGCCAGCAGCTTAGGGGCACTAGCGGGAGGGTACTACGAGCAGTACTTC. This sequence encodes CASSLGALAGGYYEQYF.

This clone was observed a handful of times. The chain combines TRBV11-2 with TRBJ2-5; D is possibly TRBD1 (5 bases). CDR1 and CDR2 (germline): SGHAT, FQNNGV. The CDR3 is 14 residues long. Trimming took off 5 bases at V and 5 bases at J, with 15 bases between the two ends. CDR3 in amino acids: CASSPTGARETQYF. The CDR3 DNA reads TGTGCCAGCAGCCCAACTGGGGCGAGGGAGACCCAGTACTTC. The complete variable domain, with remaining parts taken from reference TRBV11-2 and TRBJ2-5, reads EAGVAQSPRYKIIEKRQSVAFWCNPISGHATLYWYQQILGQGPKLLIQFQNNGVVDDSQLPKDRFSAERLKGVDSTLKIQPAKLEDSAVYLCASSPTGARETQYFGPGTRLLVL.

CDR3 DNA sequence: TGTGCCAGCAGCTTAGTGCCGGGGGGTGAGCAGTTCTTC. Protein product: CASSLVPGGEQFF. The J gene is TRBJ2-1, the V gene TRBV7-2, with 7 bases aligning to TRBD2. This CDR3 contains 13 residues. The ends lost 1 base at V and 9 bases at J; junction bases unmatched: 3. The germline CDR1 and CDR2 sequences are SGHTA and FQGNSA. Full variable domain (outside the CDR3, taken from reference TRBV7-2 and TRBJ2-1): GAGVSQSPSNKVTEKGKDVELRCDPISGHTALYWYRQSLGQGLEFLIYFQGNSAPDKSGLPSDRFSAERTGGSVSTLTIQRTQQEDSAVYLCASSLVPGGEQFFGPGTRLTVL.

The V call is TRBV5-6, the J call TRBJ2-1; TRBD2 might be the D (5 bases). V lost 2 bases, J lost 4 bases, and 22 bases lay in between. Per germline, CDR1 SGHDT and CDR2 YYEEEE. The CDR3 is made up of 18 amino acids. The DNA for the CDR3 is TGTGCCAGCAGCTTTTGGGTAACTAGACGTCTACGATACAATGAGCAGTTCTTC. Encoded protein: CASSFWVTRRLRYNEQFF.

The chain joins TRBV2 to TRBJ2-5; 10 nucleotides align to TRBD2. This CDR3 spans 14 amino acids. CDR1 is SNHLY, CDR2 FYNNEI, per germline. Trimming removed 6 bases from V and 5 bases from J; junction bases left unmatched: 6. The CDR3 spells CASRGTSGTETQYF. The CDR3 DNA follows: TGTGCCAGCAGGGGAACTAGCGGGACGGAGACCCAGTACTTC.

The chain employs TRBV9 and TRBJ1-6; D is uncertain. Germline lookup yields CDR1 SGDLS and CDR2 YYNGEE. There are 14 residues in the CDR3. Trimming stripped 0 bases from V and 7 bases from J, with 8 bases between. The CDR3 spells CASSVAPQNSPLHF. DNA of the CDR3: TGTGCCAGCAGCGTAGCCCCACAGAATTCACCCCTCCACTTT.

V is TRBV9 and J is TRBJ1-3; the match to TRBD1 covers 8 bases. This CDR3 contains 19 residues. CDR1 SGDLS and CDR2 YYNGEE come from the germline V gene. J was trimmed by 1 base and V by 4 bases; bases with no gene match: 16. CDR3 sequence (DNA): TGTGCCAGCAGCTCTGACAGGGGACTAGCTAGACTATCTGGAAACACCATATATTTT. This gives the protein CASSSDRGLARLSGNTIYF.

The chain couples TRBV29-1 to TRBJ2-1; tentatively, D is TRBD1 (5 bases). Germline CDR1 is SQVTM and CDR2 is ANQGSEA. The CDR3 totals 14 residues. Between the trimmed V and J ends, which lost 6 bases and 0 bases, there was a span of 12 bases. The CDR3 reads CSVGQAVSYNEQFF. The CDR3 DNA reads as TGCAGCGTGGGGCAGGCGGTCTCCTACAATGAGCAGTTCTTC.

The chain has TRBV13 and TRBJ2-3; the D is unclear. V lost 5 bases to trimming and J lost 2 bases, with 8 bases between them. The CDR3 spans 13 residues. In germline, CDR1 is PRHDT, CDR2 FYEKMQ (reference sequence). The CDR3 sequence: CASSLSSTDTQYF. The CDR3 DNA follows: TGTGCCAGCAGCCTGTCCTCCACAGATACGCAGTATTTT.

This clone was found once. The chain employs TRBV9 and TRBJ2-2, with 11 bases lining up with TRBD2. CDR1 SGDLS and CDR2 YYNGEE come from the germline V gene. J gave up 7 bases and V 0 bases, and 11 bases lay outside the gene matches. The CDR3 is 18 residues long. The CDR3 DNA is TGTGCCAGCAGCGTAGATAGCGGGAGGGGTGTTCAAAGCGGGGAGCTGTTTTTT. Protein product: CASSVDSGRGVQSGELFF.

The genes are TRBV5-1 and TRBJ1-1, with a tentative D call TRBD1 (5 bases). The CDR3 length is 16 residues. Per the germline V gene, CDR1 is SGHRS and CDR2 is YFSETQ. Deletions cut 0 bases from V and 4 bases from J, with 16 bases between. The CDR3 reads CASSLAGSAGLTEAFF. For the CDR3, the DNA is TGCGCCAGCAGCTTGGCCGGGTCGGCGGGACTCACTGAAGCTTTCTTT.

V gene TRBV5-1 combines with J gene TRBJ1-2; TRBD1 agrees at 9 bases. Per germline, CDR1 SGHRS and CDR2 YFSETQ. The CDR3 runs to 13 residues. Losses at the gene ends were 0 bases for V and 8 bases for J; bases not matched to a gene: 2. This CDR3 reads CASSLGQGEGYTF. The CDR3 nucleotides read TGCGCCAGCAGCTTGGGACAGGGGGAAGGCTACACCTTC.

The V and J genes are TRBV29-1 and TRBJ2-3; 8 bases are shared with TRBD2. Per germline, CDR1 SQVTM and CDR2 ANQGSEA. The J segment lost 0 bases and the V segment lost 7 bases, leaving 3 bases of the junction unmatched. There are 13 residues in the CDR3. The CDR3 loop is CSGSSGSTDTQYF. CDR3 DNA: TGCAGCGGGTCTAGCGGGAGCACAGATACGCAGTATTTT.